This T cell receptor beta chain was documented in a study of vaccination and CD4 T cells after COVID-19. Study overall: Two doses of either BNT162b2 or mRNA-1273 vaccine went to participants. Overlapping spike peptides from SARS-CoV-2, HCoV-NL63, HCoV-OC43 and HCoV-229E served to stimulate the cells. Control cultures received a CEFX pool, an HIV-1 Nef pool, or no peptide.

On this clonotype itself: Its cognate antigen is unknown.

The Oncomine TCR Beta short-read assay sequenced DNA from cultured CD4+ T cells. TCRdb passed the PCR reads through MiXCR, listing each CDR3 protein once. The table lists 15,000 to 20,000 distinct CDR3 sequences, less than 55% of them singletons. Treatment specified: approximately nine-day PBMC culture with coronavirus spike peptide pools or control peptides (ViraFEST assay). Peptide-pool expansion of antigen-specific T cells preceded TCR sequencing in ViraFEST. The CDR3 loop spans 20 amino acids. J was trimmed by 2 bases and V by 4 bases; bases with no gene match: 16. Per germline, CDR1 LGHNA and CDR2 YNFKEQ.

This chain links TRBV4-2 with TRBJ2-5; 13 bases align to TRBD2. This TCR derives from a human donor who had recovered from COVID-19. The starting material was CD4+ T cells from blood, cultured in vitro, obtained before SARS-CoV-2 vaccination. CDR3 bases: TGTGCCAGCAGCCGAGAACTAGCGGGAGGGCCTAGAAACATGCAAGAGACCCAGTACTTC. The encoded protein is CASSRELAGGPRNMQETQYF.